This T cell receptor beta chain was found in a study of blood T cell repertoires in COVID-19. Looking at the study overall: Samples representing acute and convalescent COVID-19 were sourced from the United States, Italy and Spain. The cDNA or gDNA used as material had been derived from T cells, B-cell-depleted T cells, or PBMCs.

V lost 7 bases to trimming and J lost 5 bases, with 14 bases between them. The germline gives CDR1 ENHRY, CDR2 SYGVKD. This CDR3 comprises 13 residues. In the original processing: It was from reference gene primer amplification that nucleated cell counts were estimated. Clones were sequenced by immunoSEQ multiplex PCR, and TCRdb holds only the in-frame ones, with some missing. V and J calls and clone size are given by that table; D and trimming were obtained from the DNA. This sample has roughly 79,000 clones, with roughly 89% found just once. Sequenced sample: peripheral blood. J is TRBJ1-2 and V is TRBV10-3, with a possible D match to TRBD1 (5 bases). The source of this sequence is a man aged 45-60 years with acute or convalescent COVID-19. The CDR3 DNA sequence: TGTGCCATCAACCAAGACAGACGTTATGGCTACACCTTC. This sequence encodes CAINQDRRYGYTF.